Sequencing of this T cell receptor beta chain was carried out in a study of blood T cell repertoires in COVID-19. How the authors handled the data: Amplification of reference gene primers provided the estimated nucleated cell counts. TCRdb keeps only in-frame clones here, not all; method: immunoSEQ multiplex PCR. For V, J and clone size, that table is used; D and trimming come from the DNA. The sample consists of hundreds of thousands of clones, 84% of them appearing once. The CDR3 length is 14 residues. Germline values: CDR1 WNHNN, CDR2 SYGVQD (reference sequence). The V and J ends lost 3 bases and 0 bases respectively, with 8 bases between them.

J is TRBJ1-1 and V is TRBV10-1; D not resolved. The sequencing sample was made of peripheral blood. The source is a human donor in a cohort sampled during active COVID-19. CDR3: CASSDEGLNTEAFF. In DNA, the CDR3 is TGCGCCAGCAGTGATGAGGGCCTGAACACTGAAGCTTTCTTT.